Below, 18 T cell receptor beta chains from the same sample are listed, as sequenced in a study of T cell responses to AZD1222 COVID-19 vaccine. Libraries were prepared by immunoSEQ multiplex PCR; TCRdb keeps only in-frame clonotypes and omits some of them. The table includes about 100,000 clones, over 85% detected once. This specimen was peripheral blood, taken on day 0 of AZD1222 vaccination. These receptors came from an adult in good health.

The chain is built from TRBV14 and TRBJ2-3, with 7 bases identical to TRBD1. V lost 8 bases to trimming and J lost 6 bases; unmatched junction nucleotides: 8. The CDR3 totals 13 residues. The germline V gene encodes CDR1 SGHDN and CDR2 FVKESK. The CDR3 DNA is TGTGCCAGCGGAGAGACAGGGCCCGATACGCAGTATTTT. Its translation: CASGETGPDTQYF.

This clone has more than one count but fewer than ten. V usage is TRBV10-3 and J usage is TRBJ1-1, with D possibly being TRBD1 (5 bases). The germline V and J ends were trimmed by 4 bases and 0 bases, with 9 bases remaining between them. Germline V lookup: CDR1 ENHRY, CDR2 SYGVKD. The CDR3 contains 14 residues. CDR3 residues: CAISGPTVNTEAFF. The DNA of the CDR3 is TGTGCCATCAGTGGACCGACAGTGAACACTGAAGCTTTCTTT.

The chain couples TRBV7-9 to TRBJ1-4; D is ambiguous. This CDR3 contains 14 residues. V gave up 1 base and J gave up 0 bases, with 3 bases separating them. Germline-derived CDR1 and CDR2 are SEHNR and FQNEAQ (reference sequence). In nucleotides, the CDR3 is TGTGCCAGCAGCTTAGGTCCAACTAATGAAAAACTGTTTTTT. It encodes CASSLGPTNEKLFF.

This rearrangement joins TRBV20-1 to TRBJ2-1; D ambiguous. V shed 3 bases and J shed 10 bases, with 13 bases lying between them. The CDR3 consists of 12 residues. CDR1 is DFQATT and CDR2 is SNEGSKA in the germline V gene (reference sequence). The CDR3 loop reads CSASLSSGEQFF. CDR3 sequence (DNA): TGCAGTGCTAGTTTGTCCTCTGGGGAGCAGTTCTTC.

V is TRBV7-3 and J is TRBJ2-5; 9 nucleotides align to TRBD2. The J segment lost 3 bases and the V segment lost 1 base, leaving 6 bases of the junction unmatched. CDR1 SGHTA and CDR2 FQGTGA come from the germline V gene. This CDR3 has 16 residues. The CDR3: CASSLIAGGPKETQYF. DNA for the CDR3: TGTGCCAGCAGCTTAATTGCGGGGGGGCCCAAAGAGACCCAGTACTTC.

This chain links TRBV30 with TRBJ1-5; D is perhaps TRBD1 (5 bases). V lost 1 base and J 1 base, leaving 5 bases between the germline ends. The CDR3 consists of 13 residues. Germline CDR1 and CDR2: GTSNPN and SVGIG (reference sequence). Here the CDR3 reads CAWSEGSNQPQHF. In DNA, the CDR3 is TGTGCCTGGAGTGAGGGGAGCAATCAGCCCCAGCATTTT.

V is TRBV2 and J is TRBJ2-5, with 10 positions matching TRBD1. This CDR3 has 14 residues. CDR1 is SNHLY, CDR2 FYNNEI, per germline. V lost 7 bases and J lost 4; bases outside the gene matches: 6. In DNA form, the CDR3 reads TGTGCCAGCATCGACAGGGGGCCAGGAGAGACCCAGTACTTC. This gives the protein CASIDRGPGETQYF.

This sequence joins TRBV11-1 and TRBJ2-5, with D tentatively TRBD2 (6 bases). The ends were cut back, 5 bases at V and 10 bases at J, with 23 bases in the middle. This CDR3 has 15 amino acids. The germline V gene encodes CDR1 SGHAT and CDR2 FQDESV (reference sequence). The DNA of the CDR3 is TGTGCCAGCAGCCCAAGAGCCGGATCGGGGGTTCGCCAGTACTTC. Residues: CASSPRAGSGVRQYF.

The table lists this clone with a count of one. The J gene is TRBJ1-2, the V gene TRBV2; tentative D call: TRBD1 (6 bases). CDR3 length: 14 residues. V gave up 6 bases and J gave up 2 bases, with 13 bases separating them. Germline V gene lookup returns CDR1 SNHLY and CDR2 FYNNEI. The CDR3 nucleotides are TGTGCCAGCAGGCGACAGGATTCCAACTATGGCTACACCTTC. This encodes CASRRQDSNYGYTF.

The chain carries TRBV28 and TRBJ1-5; 9 nucleotides line up with TRBD1. CDR3 size: 15 residues. Losses at the gene ends were 6 bases for V and 5 bases for J; bases not matched to a gene: 8. Germline-derived CDR1 and CDR2 are MDHEN and SYDVKM. This chain's CDR3 is CASSLGGTGHQPQHF. The CDR3 coding sequence is TGTGCCAGCAGCCTTGGGGGGACAGGGCATCAGCCCCAGCATTTT.

This rearrangement joins TRBV25-1 to TRBJ1-5; D unresolved. This CDR3 contains 14 residues. Trimming pared 3 bases from V and 4 bases from J, leaving 10 bases between. Germline loops: CDR1 MGHDK, CDR2 SYGVNS. CDR3 sequence: CASSDEASNQPQHF. The DNA for the CDR3 is TGTGCCAGCAGTGATGAGGCAAGTAATCAGCCCCAGCATTTT.

The rearrangement links TRBV30 to TRBJ1-6; D unclear. Germline CDR1 reads GTSNPN; CDR2 reads SVGIG (reference sequence). V dropped 4 bases and J dropped 6 bases, with 16 bases sitting between them. The CDR3 totals 15 residues. This CDR3 reads CAWMEVSSANSPLHF. The CDR3 nucleotides read TGTGCCTGGATGGAAGTGAGTTCCGCTAATTCACCCCTCCACTTT.

This sequence joins TRBV15 and TRBJ1-1; no clear D gene. CDR1 is LNHNV and CDR2 is YYDKDF in the germline V gene (reference sequence). This CDR3 contains 12 residues. Deletions cut 9 bases from V and 4 bases from J, with 12 bases between. The CDR3 DNA follows: TGTGCCACAGCAGAGGCCAGCACTGAAGCTTTCTTT. Translated, it gives CATAEASTEAFF.

V is TRBV3-1 (or the pseudogene TRBV3-2) and J is TRBJ1-5, with 8 bases that match TRBD1. Germline trimming cut 3 bases from V and 6 bases from J; bases unmatched to any gene: 4. Germline V CDR1 and CDR2: LGHDT, YNNKEL (reference sequence). This CDR3 is 14 amino acids long. CDR3 DNA sequence: TGTGCCAGCAGCCATAGAGACAGGGGTCAGCCCCAGCATTTT. Its protein product is CASSHRDRGQPQHF.

The DNA of the CDR3 is TGTGCCAGCAGCCTCACTGCGGCCAGCTCCTACAATGAGCAGTTCTTC. It specifies CASSLTAASSYNEQFF. The rearrangement links TRBV11-3 to TRBJ2-1, with D unresolved. The V and J ends lost 5 bases and 0 bases respectively, with 14 bases between them. Looked up from germline, CDR1 is SGHNT and CDR2 is YENEEA. The CDR3 runs to 16 residues.

This chain joins TRBV27 and TRBJ1-4, with D perhaps TRBD1 (5 bases). Trimming pared 6 bases from V and 12 bases from J, leaving 17 bases between. The CDR3 is 13 residues long. CDR1 is MNHEY, CDR2 SMNVEV, per germline (reference sequence). The DNA for the CDR3 is TGTGCCAGCAGCCCCACCCAGGGTTTTGAACTGTTTTTT. Residues: CASSPTQGFELFF. The full variable domain, its missing parts supplied by reference TRBV27 and TRBJ1-4, is EAQVTQNPRYLITVTGKKLTVTCSQNMNHEYMSWYRQDPGLGLRQIYYSMNVEVTDKGDVPEGYKVSRKEKRNFPLILESPSPNQTSLYFCASSPTQGFELFFGSGTQLSVL.

This clone has a single count. The chain carries TRBV19 and TRBJ1-5, with a weak D call TRBD1 (5 bases). Trimming removed 5 bases at V and 5 bases at J, with 19 bases between. Germline V gene sequence: CDR1 LNHDA, CDR2 SQIVND (reference sequence). This CDR3 spans 16 amino acids. DNA for the CDR3: TGTGCCAGTAGTGTCTCCAGGAGGGGCGGGGATCAGCCCCAGCATTTT. Its protein is CASSVSRRGGDQPQHF.

The V gene is TRBV7-2, the J gene TRBJ1-2; TRBD1 aligns across 9 bases. The V segment lost 1 base and the J segment 8 bases; nucleotides outside the gene matches: 8. This CDR3 is built from 15 residues. The germline V gene encodes CDR1 SGHTA and CDR2 FQGNSA. CDR3 residues: CASSLDPQGARGYTF. The CDR3 DNA reads TGTGCCAGCAGCTTAGATCCACAGGGGGCGCGGGGCTACACCTTC. The whole variable domain, remainder taken from reference TRBV7-2 and TRBJ1-2, is GAGVSQSPSNKVTEKGKDVELRCDPISGHTALYWYRQSLGQGLEFLIYFQGNSAPDKSGLPSDRFSAERTGGSVSTLTIQRTQQEDSAVYLCASSLDPQGARGYTFGSGTRLTVV.